This record looks at one T cell receptor beta chain sequence and its context. Libraries were prepared by immunoSEQ multiplex PCR; TCRdb keeps only in-frame clonotypes and omits some of them. Among under 150,000 clones, about 93% were seen once, and the ten largest hold over 1.1%. These data come from a study of T cells after somatic rescue of genetic block. CDR3 length equals 15 residues. The germline CDR1 and CDR2 sequences are MDHEN and SYDVKM. The V gene lost 6 bases and the J gene lost 0 bases, with 15 bases spanning the gap. Sequences were obtained from peripheral blood mononuclear cells (PBMCs). This clonotype originated in a woman under 30. V and J are TRBV28 and TRBJ2-7; D remains unclear. The CDR3 spells CASSRAGPLSYEQYF. In DNA, the CDR3 is TGTGCCAGCAGCCGCGCCGGGCCCCTCTCCTACGAGCAGTACTTC.